This is a list of T cell receptor beta chains from one sample in a study of blood T cell repertoires in COVID-19. Repertoires were generated with immunoSEQ multiplex PCR, while TCRdb's copy carries only in-frame clones and drops some. The table shows 250,000 or so clones, with roughly 81% occurring only once. Material: peripheral blood. The receptors originated from a man between 50 and 59 years old with acute or convalescent COVID-19. The CDR3 runs from the conserved cysteine through the conserved F or W. A D gene is named only where the DNA matches it firmly. The size field is filled for only some rows; it gives once, few, many or a size class.

>TRBV2|TRBD1|once|TRBJ1-1
CASRGQVNTEAFF
TGTGCCAGCAGAGGACAGGTGAACACTGAAGCTTTCTTT
>TRBV30|-|-|TRBJ2-7
CAWSAPRGDEQYF
TGCGCCTGGAGTGCCCCCAGGGGGGACGAGCAGTACTTC
>TRBV25-1|-|-|TRBJ1-2
CASSPPTAAYGYTF
TGTGCCAGCAGCCCGCCCACAGCAGCCTATGGCTACACCTTC
>TRBV9|-|-|TRBJ2-7
CASSVAGSYEQYF
TGTGCCAGCAGCGTAGCGGGTTCCTACGAGCAGTACTTC
>TRBV5-6|TRBD2|-|TRBJ2-3
CASSLKLAGATDTQYF
TGTGCCAGCAGCCTAAAACTAGCGGGAGCCACAGATACGCAGTATTTT
>TRBV7-7|-|once|TRBJ1-1
CASSCLPCAEAFF
TGTGCTAGCAGCTGTCTACCTTGCGCTGAAGCTTTCTTT
>TRBV7-9|TRBD1|-|TRBJ1-5
CASSFGTGDNQPQHF
TGTGCCAGCAGTTTTGGGACAGGGGACAATCAGCCCCAGCATTTT
>TRBV11-2|TRBD1|-|TRBJ2-7
CASSPGQGPGEQYF
TGTGCCAGCAGCCCCGGACAGGGCCCCGGCGAGCAGTACTTC
>TRBV21-1|-|-|TRBJ2-5
CASSKPPARGPGETQYF
TGTGCCAGCAGCAAGCCGCCCGCAAGGGGTCCAGGGGAGACCCAGTACTTC
>TRBV7-9|-|once|TRBJ2-3
CATLWRSTDTQYF
TGTGCCACTCTTTGGCGGAGCACAGATACGCAGTATTTT
>TRBV30|-|-|TRBJ2-1
CAWGTPPGEQFF
TGTGCCTGGGGGACTCCTCCGGGTGAGCAGTTCTTC
>TRBV7-8|-|-|TRBJ1-1
CASSFLQTNTEAFF
TGTGCCAGCAGCTTCCTACAGACAAACACTGAAGCTTTCTTT
>TRBV6-2/TRBV6-3|-|-|TRBJ1-5
CASSYNSVQPQHF
TGTGCCAGCAGTTACAATAGCGTTCAGCCCCAGCATTTT
>TRBV7-6|TRBD1|-|TRBJ2-7
CASSFGTGSSDFDEQYF
TGTGCCAGCAGCTTCGGGACAGGGAGTTCGGATTTTGACGAGCAGTACTTC
>TRBV7-8|-|-|TRBJ1-4
CASSLGTGNEKLFF
TGTGCCAGCAGCTTAGGTACAGGGAATGAAAAACTGTTTTTT
>TRBV27|-|-|TRBJ2-2
CASSLNFERANTGELFF
TGTGCCAGCAGTTTAAATTTTGAACGGGCGAACACCGGGGAGCTGTTTTTT
>TRBV5-6|TRBD1|-|TRBJ1-1
CASSLGGQGMNTEAFF
TGTGCCAGCAGCTTGGGGGGACAGGGAATGAACACTGAAGCTTTCTTT
>TRBV9|TRBD2|-|TRBJ2-2
CASSPGDSGRANTGELFF
TGTGCCAGCAGCCCAGGCGATAGCGGGAGGGCGAACACCGGGGAGCTGTTTTTT
>TRBV5-1|-|many|TRBJ2-1
CASDGGAEENNEQFF
TGCGCCAGCGACGGAGGGGCAGAAGAAAACAATGAGCAGTTCTTC
>TRBV19|-|once|TRBJ1-2
CASSKQGLWVYGYTF
TGTGCCAGTAGTAAGCAGGGTTTATGGGTCTATGGCTACACCTTC
>TRBV30|TRBD2|once|TRBJ2-3
CAWSVAGGRTDTQYF
TGTGCCTGGAGTGTAGCGGGGGGACGCACAGATACGCAGTATTTT
>TRBV6-5|-|-|TRBJ1-1
CASSPAGGLAEAFF
TGTGCCAGCAGCCCGGCCGGGGGGCTGGCTGAAGCTTTCTTT
>TRBV14|-|-|TRBJ1-6
CASSARQDSPLHF
TGTGCCAGCAGCGCACGACAGGATTCACCCCTCCACTTT
>TRBV11-1|TRBD2|-|TRBJ2-7
CASSFKRGAYEQYF
TGTGCCAGCAGCTTTAAGCGGGGTGCCTACGAGCAGTACTTC
>TRBV27|-|-|TRBJ2-6
CASKYRTVSGANVLTF
TGTGCCAGCAAATACCGGACAGTCTCTGGGGCCAACGTCCTGACTTTC
>TRBV9|TRBD1|-|TRBJ1-1
CASSVGPPGRGQGNTEAFF
TGTGCCAGCAGCGTAGGACCTCCCGGCAGGGGACAGGGGAACACTGAAGCTTTCTTT
>TRBV18|-|-|TRBJ1-2
CASSPPGDSYGYTF
TGTGCCAGCTCACCACCAGGGGATAGCTATGGCTACACCTTC